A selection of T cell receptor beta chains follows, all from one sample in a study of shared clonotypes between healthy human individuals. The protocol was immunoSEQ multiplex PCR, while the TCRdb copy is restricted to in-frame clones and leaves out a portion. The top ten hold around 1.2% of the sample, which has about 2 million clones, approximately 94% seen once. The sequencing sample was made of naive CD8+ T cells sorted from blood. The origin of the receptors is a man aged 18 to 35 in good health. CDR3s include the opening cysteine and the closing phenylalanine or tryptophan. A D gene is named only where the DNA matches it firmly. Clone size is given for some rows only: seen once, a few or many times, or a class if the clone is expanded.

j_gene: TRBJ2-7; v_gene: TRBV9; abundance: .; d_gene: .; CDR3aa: CASSEGVYYEQYF; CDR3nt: TGTGCCAGCAGCGAGGGGGTGTACTACGAGCAGTACTTC
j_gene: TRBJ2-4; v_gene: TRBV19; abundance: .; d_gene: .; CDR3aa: CASSIVPGAVNIQYF; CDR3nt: TGTGCCAGTAGTATAGTACCGGGAGCGGTAAACATTCAGTACTTC
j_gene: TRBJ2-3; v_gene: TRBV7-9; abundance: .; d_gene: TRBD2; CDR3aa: CASSSELAGGTDTQYF; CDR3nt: TGTGCCAGCAGCTCAGAGTTAGCGGGAGGGACAGATACGCAGTATTTT
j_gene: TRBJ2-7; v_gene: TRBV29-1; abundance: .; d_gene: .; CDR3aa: CSVGAGMYEQYF; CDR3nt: TGCAGCGTTGGAGCAGGGATGTACGAGCAGTACTTC
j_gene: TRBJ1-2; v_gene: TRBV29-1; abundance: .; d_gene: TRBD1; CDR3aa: CSVGQGAGGYGYTF; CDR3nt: TGCAGCGTCGGACAGGGGGCAGGGGGCTATGGCTACACCTTC
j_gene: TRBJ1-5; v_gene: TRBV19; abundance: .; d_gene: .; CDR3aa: CASNPFSVGSHQPQHF; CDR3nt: TGTGCCAGTAACCCCTTCTCAGTGGGGTCCCATCAGCCCCAGCATTTT
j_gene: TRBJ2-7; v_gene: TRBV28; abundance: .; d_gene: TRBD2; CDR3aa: CASSLAGGAYEQYF; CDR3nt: TGTGCCAGCAGTTTAGCGGGAGGAGCCTACGAGCAGTACTTC
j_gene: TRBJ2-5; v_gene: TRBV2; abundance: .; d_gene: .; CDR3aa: CASSVGRISETQYF; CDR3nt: TGTGCCAGCAGTGTGGGCCGTATCTCAGAGACCCAGTACTTC
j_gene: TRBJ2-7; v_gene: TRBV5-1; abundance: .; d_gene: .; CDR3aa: CASSLIGPSYEQYF; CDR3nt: TGCGCCAGCAGCTTGATCGGCCCCTCCTACGAGCAGTACTTC
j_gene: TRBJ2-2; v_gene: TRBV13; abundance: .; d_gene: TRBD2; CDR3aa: CASSNPRLAGGSGELFF; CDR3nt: TGTGCCAGCAGCAATCCTCGACTAGCGGGAGGGTCCGGGGAGCTGTTTTTT
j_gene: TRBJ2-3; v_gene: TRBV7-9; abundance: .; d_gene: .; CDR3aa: CASSFNVAADTDTQYF; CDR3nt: TGTGCCAGCAGCTTTAATGTAGCGGCGGACACAGATACGCAGTATTTT
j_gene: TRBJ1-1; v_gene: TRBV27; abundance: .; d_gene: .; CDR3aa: CASRAGKLGGGGTEAFF; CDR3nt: TGTGCCAGCAGGGCGGGGAAGCTAGGGGGTGGTGGCACTGAAGCTTTCTTT
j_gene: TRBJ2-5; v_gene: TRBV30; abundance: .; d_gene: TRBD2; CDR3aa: CAWNGAGGLQETQYF; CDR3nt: TGTGCCTGGAATGGAGCGGGAGGTCTACAAGAGACCCAGTACTTC
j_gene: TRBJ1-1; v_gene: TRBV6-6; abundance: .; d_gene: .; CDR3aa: CASSETTVLNTEAFF; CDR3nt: TGTGCCAGCAGTGAGACGACAGTCCTGAACACTGAAGCTTTCTTT
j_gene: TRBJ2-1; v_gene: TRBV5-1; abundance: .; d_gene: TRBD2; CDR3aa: CASSPAYSTSLLNEQFF; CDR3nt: TGCGCCAGCAGCCCCGCATATTCGACTAGCTTGCTCAATGAGCAGTTCTTC
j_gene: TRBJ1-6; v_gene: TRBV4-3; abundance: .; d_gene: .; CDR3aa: CASSQDVSPGMYNSPLHF; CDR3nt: TGCGCCAGCAGCCAAGATGTGTCCCCCGGGATGTATAATTCACCCCTCCACTTT
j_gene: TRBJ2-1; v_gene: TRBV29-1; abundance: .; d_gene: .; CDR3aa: CSVARRGDEQFF; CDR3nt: TGCAGCGTTGCCCGGCGGGGAGATGAGCAGTTCTTC
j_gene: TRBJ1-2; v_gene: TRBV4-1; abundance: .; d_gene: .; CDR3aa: CASSQDPELGLIDGYTF; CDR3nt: TGCGCCAGCAGCCAAGATCCCGAGTTAGGGCTGATCGATGGCTACACCTTC
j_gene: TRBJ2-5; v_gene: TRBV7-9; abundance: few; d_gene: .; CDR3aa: CASSHTGIQETQYF; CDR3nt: TGTGCCAGCAGCCACACAGGGATCCAAGAGACCCAGTACTTC
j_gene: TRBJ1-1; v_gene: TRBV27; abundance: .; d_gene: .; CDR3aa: CASSSPDSLNTEAFF; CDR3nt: TGTGCCAGCAGTTCCCCGGACAGCTTGAACACTGAAGCTTTCTTT
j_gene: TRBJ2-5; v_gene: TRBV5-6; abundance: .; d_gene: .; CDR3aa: CASSPDLSETQYF; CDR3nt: TGTGCCAGCAGCCCGGACCTTTCAGAGACCCAGTACTTC
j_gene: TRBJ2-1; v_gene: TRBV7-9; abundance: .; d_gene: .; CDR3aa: CASSLPYNEQFF; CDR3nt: TGTGCCAGCAGCCTACCGTACAATGAGCAGTTCTTC
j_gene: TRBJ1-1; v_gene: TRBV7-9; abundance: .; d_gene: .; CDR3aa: CASSFLLNTEAFF; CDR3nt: TGTGCCAGCAGCTTCTTACTGAACACTGAAGCTTTCTTT
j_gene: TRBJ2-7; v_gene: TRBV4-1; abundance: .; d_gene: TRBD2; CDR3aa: CASSQDLGSGVYEQYF; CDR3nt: TGCGCCAGCAGCCAAGATCTTGGTAGCGGGGTCTACGAGCAGTACTTC
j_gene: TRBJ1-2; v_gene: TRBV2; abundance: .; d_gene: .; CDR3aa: CASSPNGDFREGYTF; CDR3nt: TGTGCCAGCAGTCCTAACGGGGACTTCAGGGAGGGCTACACCTTC
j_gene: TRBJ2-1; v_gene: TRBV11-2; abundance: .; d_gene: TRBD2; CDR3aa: CASSPLTGGGNEQFF; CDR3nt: TGTGCCAGCAGCCCGCTTACGGGGGGGGGCAATGAGCAGTTCTTC
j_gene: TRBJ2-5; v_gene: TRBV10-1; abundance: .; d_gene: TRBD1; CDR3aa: CANTRTGLRETQYF; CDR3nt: TGCGCCAACACCCGGACAGGTCTAAGGGAGACCCAGTACTTC
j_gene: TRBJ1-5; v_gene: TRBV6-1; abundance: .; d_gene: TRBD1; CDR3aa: CASSAGTVFSNQPQHF; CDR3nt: TGTGCCAGCAGTGCGGGGACAGTCTTTTCCAATCAGCCCCAGCATTTT
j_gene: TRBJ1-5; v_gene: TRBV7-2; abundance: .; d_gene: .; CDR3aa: CASSLSSRSNQPQHF; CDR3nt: TGTGCCAGCAGCTTATCGAGCAGGAGTAATCAGCCCCAGCATTTT
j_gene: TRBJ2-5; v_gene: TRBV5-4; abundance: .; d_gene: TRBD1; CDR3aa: CASSTLTGTAETQYF; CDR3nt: TGTGCCAGCAGCACCTTGACAGGGACGGCGGAGACCCAGTACTTC
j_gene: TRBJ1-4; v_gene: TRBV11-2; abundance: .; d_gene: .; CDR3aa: CASSLGLGVDEKLFF; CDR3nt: TGTGCCAGCAGCTTAGGCCTGGGGGTAGATGAAAAACTGTTTTTT
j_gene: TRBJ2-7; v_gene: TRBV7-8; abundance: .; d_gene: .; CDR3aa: CASSLAGLYEQYF; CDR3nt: TGTGCCAGCAGCTTGGCAGGTCTTTACGAGCAGTACTTC
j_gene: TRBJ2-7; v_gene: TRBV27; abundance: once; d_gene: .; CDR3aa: CASSPTGSSYEQYF; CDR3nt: TGTGCCAGCAGCCCAACCGGGTCGAGCTACGAGCAGTACTTC
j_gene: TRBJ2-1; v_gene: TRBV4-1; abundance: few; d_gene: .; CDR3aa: CASSQAPDGYNEQFF; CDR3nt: TGCGCCAGCAGCCAAGCCCCAGACGGCTACAATGAGCAGTTCTTC
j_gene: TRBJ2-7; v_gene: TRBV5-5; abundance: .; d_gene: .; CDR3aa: CASSSVYLGEQYF; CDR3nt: TGTGCCAGCAGCTCGGTCTACCTGGGCGAGCAGTACTTC
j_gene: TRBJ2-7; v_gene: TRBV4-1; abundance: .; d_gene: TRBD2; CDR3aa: CASSQRAGTSNAQYF; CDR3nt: TGCGCCAGCAGCCAAAGGGCCGGGACTAGCAATGCGCAGTACTTC
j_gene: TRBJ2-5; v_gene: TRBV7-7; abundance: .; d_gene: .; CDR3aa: CASSLAPGRKETQYF; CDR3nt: TGTGCTAGCAGCTTAGCACCGGGCCGCAAAGAGACCCAGTACTTC
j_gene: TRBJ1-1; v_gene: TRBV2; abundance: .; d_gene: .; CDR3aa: CASSPGPNTEAFF; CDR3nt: TGTGCCAGCAGCCCGGGCCCGAACACTGAAGCTTTCTTT
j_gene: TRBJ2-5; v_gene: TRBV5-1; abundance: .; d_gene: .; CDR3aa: CASSLSAAQLQETQYF; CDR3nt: TGCGCCAGCAGCTTATCGGCGGCCCAACTCCAAGAGACCCAGTACTTC
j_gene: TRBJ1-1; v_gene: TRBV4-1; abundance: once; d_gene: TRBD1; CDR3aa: CASLGTGNLNTEAFF; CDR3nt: TGCGCCAGCTTGGGGACAGGAAACCTGAACACTGAAGCTTTCTTT
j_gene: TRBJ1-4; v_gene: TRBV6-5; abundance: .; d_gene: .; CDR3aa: CASSYSANEKLFF; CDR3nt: TGTGCCAGCAGTTACTCTGCTAATGAAAAACTGTTTTTT
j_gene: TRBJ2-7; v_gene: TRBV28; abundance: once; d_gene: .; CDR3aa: CASSLWDSAYEQYF; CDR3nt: TGTGCCAGCAGTTTATGGGACAGTGCCTACGAGCAGTACTTC
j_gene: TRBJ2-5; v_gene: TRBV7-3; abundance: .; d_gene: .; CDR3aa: CASSPDSDQETQYF; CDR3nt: TGTGCCAGCAGCCCCGACAGTGACCAAGAGACCCAGTACTTC
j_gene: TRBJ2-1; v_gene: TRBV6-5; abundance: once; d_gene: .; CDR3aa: CASRRRRDYNEQFF; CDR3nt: TGTGCCAGCAGACGACGACGAGATTACAATGAGCAGTTCTTC
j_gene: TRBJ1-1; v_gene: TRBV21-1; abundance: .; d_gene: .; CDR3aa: CASSKDAGKEAFF; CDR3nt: TGTGCCAGCAGCAAAGATGCCGGGAAGGAAGCTTTCTTT
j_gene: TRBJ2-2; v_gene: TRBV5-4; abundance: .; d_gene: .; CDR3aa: CASSLGLGSTGELFF; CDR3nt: TGTGCCAGCAGCTTGGGCTTAGGTTCCACCGGGGAGCTGTTTTTT
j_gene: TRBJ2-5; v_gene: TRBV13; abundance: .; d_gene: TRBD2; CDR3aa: CASSELLASGPGTQYF; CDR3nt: TGTGCCAGCAGCGAGCTTCTGGCTAGCGGTCCCGGGACCCAGTACTTC
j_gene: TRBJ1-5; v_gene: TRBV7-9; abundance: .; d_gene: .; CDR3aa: CASSLATGAGNQPQHF; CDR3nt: TGTGCCAGCAGCTTAGCGACAGGTGCGGGCAATCAGCCCCAGCATTTT
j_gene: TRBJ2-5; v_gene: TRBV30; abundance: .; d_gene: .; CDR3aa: CAWSVQLPPERGQETQYF; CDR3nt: TGTGCCTGGAGTGTCCAGCTCCCCCCCGAAAGGGGGCAAGAGACCCAGTACTTC
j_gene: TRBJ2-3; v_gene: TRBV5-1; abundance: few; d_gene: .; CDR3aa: CASSFSTDTQYF; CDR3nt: TGCGCCAGCAGCTTTAGCACAGATACGCAGTATTTT